This T cell receptor beta chain was obtained from a study of cytomegalovirus exposure and HLA in healthy donors. Study context: The same platform was used for the 100 to 150 validation repertoires and the roughly 730 first-cohort repertoires, a later analysis reported. The study, taken as a whole, reports: Clusters of TCRs from the first cohort tended to co-occur in the roughly 120 validation repertoires (as a later analysis found). Across donors, most TCRs were seen rarely, yet some public ones were widespread. In vitro confirmation showed a few CMV-associated chains to be CMV antigen specific.

The table came from immunoSEQ multiplex PCR; TCRdb's copy has only in-frame clones and leaves some out. The sample comprises about 140,000 clones, around nine tenths of which are singletons, and 8.5% to 9.5% rests with the top ten. The CDR3 runs to 16 residues. Unmatched junction bases numbered 4, after V lost 2 bases and J lost 5 bases. Germline V lookup: CDR1 MNHEY, CDR2 SVGAGI. This clone was seen a single time. What it binds is unknown. The TCR comes from a man aged 18 to 29 in good health and CMV-seropositive. What was sequenced was PBMCs. This chain links TRBV6-5 with TRBJ2-5; 14 positions agree with TRBD2. This CDR3 reads CASSYGLAGGWETQYF. DNA of the CDR3: TGTGCCAGCAGTTACGGACTAGCGGGAGGTTGGGAGACCCAGTACTTC.